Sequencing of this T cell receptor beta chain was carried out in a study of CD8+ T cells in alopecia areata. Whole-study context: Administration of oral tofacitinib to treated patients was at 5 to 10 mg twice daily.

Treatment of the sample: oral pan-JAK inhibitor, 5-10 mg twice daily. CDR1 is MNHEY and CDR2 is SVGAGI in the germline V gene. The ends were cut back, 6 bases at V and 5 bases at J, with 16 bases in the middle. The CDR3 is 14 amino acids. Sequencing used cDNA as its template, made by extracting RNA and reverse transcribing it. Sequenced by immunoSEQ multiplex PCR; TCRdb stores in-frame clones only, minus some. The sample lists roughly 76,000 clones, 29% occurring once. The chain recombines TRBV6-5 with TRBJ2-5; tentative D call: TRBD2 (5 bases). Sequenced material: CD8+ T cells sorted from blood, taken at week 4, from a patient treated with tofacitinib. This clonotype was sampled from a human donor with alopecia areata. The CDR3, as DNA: TGTGCCAGCAGCCGCTATCCTCGCGGGGAGACCCAGTACTTC. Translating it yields CASSRYPRGETQYF.